Below are 4 T cell receptor beta chains sequenced from a single sample in a study of technical replicates of blood from a handful of donors. The assay was immunoSEQ multiplex PCR, and TCRdb's table has in-frame clones only and misses some. The sample consists of about 88,000 clones, 85% to 95% of them appearing once. The sample taken for sequencing was T cells isolated from PBMCs. All receptors derive from a human donor in good health.

As concerns this clone: The junction and the germline gene differ at one end; a read error may be behind it. The genes are TRBV18 and TRBJ1-5, with 7 bases lining up with TRBD1. CDR3 size: 15 residues. CDR1 is KGHSH, CDR2 LQKENI, per germline. The CDR3 DNA sequence: TGTGCCAGCTCGCCACAGGGGTATGGCAATCAGCCCCAGCATTTT. It translates to CASSPQGYGNQPQHF.

The chain carries TRBV7-2 and TRBJ1-5; no firm D call. V shed 3 bases and J shed 2 bases, with 11 bases lying between them. Germline lookup yields CDR1 SGHTA and CDR2 FQGNSA. The CDR3 contains 15 residues. The chain's CDR3 is CASSFYVEGNQPQHF. Here the CDR3 DNA reads TGTGCCAGCAGCTTTTATGTAGAGGGCAATCAGCCCCAGCATTTT.

The chain employs TRBV10-3 and TRBJ1-1; 10 bases line up with TRBD1. Germline V CDR1 and CDR2: ENHRY, SYGVKD. V gave up 1 base and J gave up 4 bases; unmatched junction bases: 3. The CDR3 extends over 15 amino acids. The CDR3 is CAISEWGQGTTEAFF. CDR3 nucleotides: TGTGCCATCAGTGAGTGGGGACAGGGGACCACTGAAGCTTTCTTT.

V and J are TRBV4-1 and TRBJ1-4, with no clear D. V lost 5 bases and J 0 bases, leaving 22 bases between the germline ends. Germline V CDR1 and CDR2: MGHRA, YSYEKL. The CDR3 has 19 amino acids. The CDR3 protein is CASSATFTLVRATNEKLFF. The DNA of the CDR3 is TGCGCCAGCAGCGCCACCTTTACTTTGGTGCGCGCAACTAATGAAAAACTGTTTTTT.